The 29 T cell receptor beta chains in this list originate from one sample, sequenced in a study of control samples from healthy donors and cancer patients. Libraries were prepared by immunoSEQ multiplex PCR; TCRdb keeps only in-frame clonotypes and omits some of them. The sample lists tens of thousands of clones, 70% to 90% occurring once. Sequencing was carried out using blood. These receptors were taken from a man over 45 in good health.

The chain uses TRBV6-2 or TRBV6-3 and TRBJ1-1; D possibly corresponds to TRBD1 (6 bases). CDR3 length equals 15 residues. Per germline, CDR1 MNHEY and CDR2 SVGEGT. Between the trimmed V and J ends, which lost 2 bases and 0 bases, there was a span of 10 bases. CDR3: CASSYRTDMNTEAFF. CDR3 nucleotides: TGTGCCAGCAGTTACCGGACAGACATGAACACTGAAGCTTTCTTT.

This CDR3 reads CSVDSIAGGGTDTQYF. The CDR3 coding sequence is TGCAGCGTTGATTCAATAGCGGGAGGGGGCACAGATACGCAGTATTTT. The chain uses TRBV29-1 and TRBJ2-3; 11 bases map to TRBD2. Germline V CDR1 and CDR2: SQVTM, ANQGSEA. The CDR3 length is 16 residues. Trimming cost V 3 bases and J 1 base; bases outside gene matches: 6.

The V gene is TRBV7-2, the J gene TRBJ1-6; 11 nucleotides match TRBD1. V shed 2 bases and J 7 bases; nucleotides not matched to a gene: 4. CDR1 is SGHTA, CDR2 FQGNSA, per germline. The CDR3 runs 16 residues. The DNA of the CDR3 is TGTGCCAGCAGCTTATCGGGACAGGGGGGGAATTCACCCCTCCACTTT. Its protein is CASSLSGQGGNSPLHF.

The rearrangement joins TRBV6-5 to TRBJ1-5, with D possibly matching TRBD1 (6 bases). Germline V CDR1 and CDR2: MNHEY, SVGAGI. The length of the CDR3 is 14 residues. The V and J ends lost 10 bases and 0 bases respectively, with 13 bases between them. CDR3 nucleotide sequence: TGTGCCACAGAAAACAGGGATAGCAATCAGCCCCAGCATTTT. It specifies CATENRDSNQPQHF.

CDR3: CASKRTGAADTQYF. The CDR3 DNA is TGTGCCAGCAAGCGGACAGGGGCCGCAGATACGCAGTATTTT. The V call is TRBV6-5, the J call TRBJ2-3, with 9 bases lining up with TRBD1. Germline-derived CDR1 and CDR2 are MNHEY and SVGAGI. The CDR3 is made up of 14 amino acids. Losses at the gene ends were 7 bases for V and 4 bases for J; bases not matched to a gene: 6.

V gene TRBV7-9 combines with J gene TRBJ2-2; the D gene is possibly TRBD1 (5 bases). V gave up 2 bases and J gave up 5 bases, with 21 bases separating them. This CDR3 has 18 residues. Germline CDR1 is SEHNR and CDR2 is FQNEAQ (reference sequence). The CDR3 DNA is TGTGCCAGCAGCTTAAACCCTCTGGCAGGGTGGAAGACCGGGGAGCTGTTTTTT. This encodes CASSLNPLAGWKTGELFF.

This chain joins TRBV14 and TRBJ2-2; no clear D. The CDR3 totals 16 residues. Deletions cut 0 bases from V and 4 bases from J, with 12 bases between. Looked up from germline, CDR1 is SGHDN and CDR2 is FVKESK. The CDR3 spells CASSQEKPLATGELFF. The CDR3 DNA reads as TGTGCCAGCAGCCAAGAAAAGCCCCTGGCCACCGGGGAGCTGTTTTTT.

The rearrangement links TRBV4-3 to TRBJ1-1; a weak D match, TRBD1 (6 bases). The V gene's germline CDR1 is LGHNA and CDR2 YSLEER. The CDR3 runs 14 residues. Deletions cut 8 bases from V and 4 bases from J, with 17 bases between. CDR3 amino acids: CASRLTGIGTEAFF. The CDR3 coding sequence is TGCGCCAGCCGACTTACAGGGATAGGCACTGAAGCTTTCTTT.

The gene calls are TRBV12-3 or TRBV12-4 and TRBJ1-6; perhaps TRBD1 as D (6 bases). Deletions cut 5 bases from V and 10 bases from J, with 9 bases between. CDR3 length: 12 amino acids. The CDR3 region has the DNA TGTGCCAGCAGTGAGGGGGAATCACCCCTCCACTTT. Protein sequence: CASSEGESPLHF.

The V gene is TRBV6-6, the J gene TRBJ1-2; 7 positions agree with TRBD1. The germline CDR1 and CDR2 sequences are MNHNY and SVGAGI (reference sequence). There are 14 residues in the CDR3. V trimming: 6 bases; J trimming: 6 bases; junction bases outside the gene matches: 10. DNA of the CDR3: TGTGCCAGCAGCCGACAGGGAGGGGAAGATGGCTACACCTTC. Translation gives CASSRQGGEDGYTF.

This chain uses TRBV5-6 with TRBJ2-1, with TRBD2 identical over 10 bases. The CDR3 totals 16 residues. The J segment lost 2 bases and the V segment lost 0 bases, leaving 2 bases of the junction unmatched. The germline V gene encodes CDR1 SGHDT and CDR2 YYEEEE. This CDR3 reads CASSLGLAGAYNEQFF. The CDR3 DNA reads TGTGCCAGCAGCTTGGGTCTAGCGGGGGCCTACAATGAGCAGTTCTTC.

The rearrangement links TRBV27 to TRBJ1-6; D unclear. V was cut by 8 bases and J by 1 base, with 12 bases left in between. The CDR3 runs 15 residues. Germline loops: CDR1 MNHEY, CDR2 SMNVEV (reference sequence). The CDR3 coding sequence is TGTGCCAGCGGTGGTGAGAGATCCTATAATTCACCCCTCCACTTT. This codes for CASGGERSYNSPLHF.

The rearrangement uses TRBV5-1 and TRBJ2-5; TRBD1 might be the D (6 bases). This CDR3 is 13 amino acids long. Between the trimmed V and J ends, which lost 2 bases and 4 bases, there was a span of 9 bases. CDR1 SGHRS and CDR2 YFSETQ come from the germline V gene. The CDR3: CASSFQGTETQYF. CDR3 bases: TGCGCCAGCAGCTTCCAGGGGACAGAGACCCAGTACTTC. The full variable domain, its missing parts supplied by reference TRBV5-1 and TRBJ2-5, is KAGVTQTPRYLIKTRGQQVTLSCSPISGHRSVSWYQQTPGQGLQFLFEYFSETQRNKGNFPGRFSGRQFSNSRSEMNVSTLELGDSALYLCASSFQGTETQYFGPGTRLLVL.

This clone has a single count. The chain links TRBV19 to TRBJ1-2; 7 bases align to TRBD1. The CDR3 loop spans 13 amino acids. The V segment lost 9 bases and the J segment 4 bases; nucleotides outside the gene matches: 8. The germline CDR1 and CDR2 sequences are LNHDA and SQIVND (reference sequence). This CDR3 is CASLTGDGYGYTF. CDR3 DNA sequence: TGTGCCAGCTTAACAGGGGACGGCTATGGCTACACCTTC.

The gene calls are TRBV6-5 and TRBJ1-4, with a tentative D call TRBD1 (5 bases). Trimming shortened V by 7 bases and J by 5 bases, and 17 bases separated the two germline ends. The CDR3 runs to 15 residues. Germline lookup yields CDR1 MNHEY and CDR2 SVGAGI. The CDR3, as DNA: TGTGCCAGCAATCCCGTGGGGGGTGAAAATGAAAAACTGTTTTTT. It yields the protein CASNPVGGENEKLFF.

CDR3 sequence: CASSLKRGGYQETQYF. Written as DNA, the CDR3 is TGTGCCAGCAGCTTGAAACGGGGGGGCTACCAAGAGACCCAGTACTTC. The chain combines TRBV5-4 with TRBJ2-5; 8 nucleotides match TRBD2. The ends lost 1 base at V and 0 bases at J; junction bases unmatched: 5. The CDR3 contains 16 residues. Germline CDR1 and CDR2: SGHNT and YYREEE (reference sequence).

This clone is termed medium-sized. The chain uses TRBV6-5 and TRBJ2-1; no firm D call. CDR3 length: 12 residues. Between the trimmed V and J ends, which lost 10 bases and 0 bases, there was a span of 7 bases. From germline, CDR1 is MNHEY and CDR2 SVGAGI. The CDR3 nucleotides are TGTGCCACCGATAGCTCCTACAATGAGCAGTTCTTC. This encodes CATDSSYNEQFF.

The rearrangement uses TRBV10-2 and TRBJ2-3; D is perhaps TRBD2 (6 bases). Germline CDR1 WSHSY, CDR2 SAAADI. There are 13 residues in the CDR3. V shed 9 bases and J shed 3 bases, with 13 bases lying between them. The DNA of the CDR3 is TGCGCCAGTACTAGCCATTTAACAGATACGCAGTATTTT. Translation: CASTSHLTDTQYF.

J is TRBJ2-5 and V is TRBV6-2 or TRBV6-3, with 8 nucleotides matching TRBD2. The CDR3 has 14 residues. Per germline, CDR1 MNHEY and CDR2 SVGEGT. Trimming took 4 bases from V and 5 from J; bases not matched to a gene: 6. CDR3 residues: CASSWSGSRETQYF. The DNA for the CDR3 is TGTGCCAGCAGTTGGAGCGGGAGCCGTGAGACCCAGTACTTC.

J is TRBJ1-6 and V is TRBV3-1 (or the pseudogene TRBV3-2), with D possibly being TRBD1 (6 bases). The CDR3 runs to 17 residues. Trimming stripped 4 bases from V and 4 bases from J, with 17 bases between. CDR1 is LGHDT, CDR2 YNNKEL, per germline (reference sequence). The CDR3 loop reads CASSLGVGGQYNSPLHF. The CDR3 DNA is TGTGCCAGCAGCCTTGGGGTCGGGGGACAATATAATTCACCCCTCCACTTT.

This clone was observed many times. The same CDR3 is also encoded by other DNA sequences in this sample. Here the CDR3 DNA reads TGTGCCAGCAGCGTAGAGACAGGGGGGACCGGGGAGCTGTTTTTT. Its translation is CASSVETGGTGELFF. This rearrangement joins TRBV9 to TRBJ2-2, with TRBD1 identical over 9 bases. This CDR3 has 15 amino acids. V lost 0 bases and J lost 5; bases outside the gene matches: 2. CDR1 and CDR2 from the germline V gene are SGDLS and YYNGEE.

V gene TRBV30 combines with J gene TRBJ1-2, with 8 bases identical to TRBD1. With 2 bases clipped from V and 6 bases from J, the junction kept 8 bases outside the gene matches. Germline V lookup: CDR1 GTSNPN, CDR2 SVGIG (reference sequence). The length of the CDR3 is 14 residues. The CDR3 DNA follows: TGTGCCTGGAGTTCTACAGGGGGGTCGGATGGCTACACCTTC. This gives the protein CAWSSTGGSDGYTF.

V and J are TRBV30 and TRBJ2-3; 8 bases fit TRBD2. CDR1 is GTSNPN, CDR2 SVGIG, per germline (reference sequence). V shed 4 bases, J shed 9 bases, and the junction held 12 bases outside the gene matches. The CDR3 is 14 residues long. The CDR3 loop reads CAWTLQGPGGTQYF. Written as DNA, the CDR3 is TGTGCCTGGACCCTACAGGGTCCGGGGGGGACGCAGTATTTT.

J is TRBJ1-2 and V is TRBV7-2; D is possibly TRBD1 (5 bases). Germline values: CDR1 SGHTA, CDR2 FQGNSA. V was trimmed by 5 bases and J by 6 bases, leaving 13 bases between them. The CDR3 has 13 residues. CDR3 coding DNA: TGTGCCAGCAGCGCATACTGGGGGGATGGCTACACCTTC. Protein: CASSAYWGDGYTF.

The V call is TRBV28, the J call TRBJ2-1; 10 bases are a match to TRBD1. V shed 2 bases and J 4 bases; nucleotides not matched to a gene: 2. The germline CDR1 and CDR2 sequences are MDHEN and SYDVKM. CDR3 length: 15 residues. The CDR3 region has the DNA TGTGCCAGCAGTTTAACGGGACAGGGGTACAATGAGCAGTTCTTC. As protein: CASSLTGQGYNEQFF.

This chain links TRBV19 with TRBJ1-2; D not resolved. Deletions cut 5 bases from V and 10 bases from J, with 14 bases between. The CDR3 consists of 12 residues. CDR1 and CDR2 from the germline V gene are LNHDA and SQIVND (reference sequence). Here the CDR3 DNA reads TGTGCCAGTAGTTCTGACTCCGGGGACTACACCTTC. This gives the protein CASSSDSGDYTF.

The chain carries TRBV13 and TRBJ2-1; 8 bases are shared with TRBD2. Germline lookup yields CDR1 PRHDT and CDR2 FYEKMQ (reference sequence). V shed 4 bases and J 4 bases; nucleotides not matched to a gene: 3. The CDR3 runs 14 residues. The CDR3 coding sequence is TGTGCCAGCAGCTCCCGGGGGGGATACAATGAGCAGTTCTTC. This translates into CASSSRGGYNEQFF.

This clone was counted a few times. V gene TRBV21-1 combines with J gene TRBJ1-1; the table's D call TRBD1 went unverified against the DNA. TRBV21-1 has pseudogene status. This CDR3 has 14 residues. DNA for the CDR3: TGTGCCAGCAGCAGCCGGGACAGTGGGACTGAAGCTTTCTTT. The encoded protein is CASSSRDSGTEAFF.

This clone appeared a few times. This chain joins TRBV6-6 and TRBJ1-4, with D possibly being TRBD1 (6 bases). Germline CDR1 is MNHNY and CDR2 is SVGAGI (reference sequence). CDR3 size: 15 residues. Between the trimmed V and J ends, which lost 8 bases and 7 bases, there was a span of 20 bases. As DNA, the CDR3 is TGTGCCAGCTCCCGAGTAGGGACAAAAGGTGAAAAACTGTTTTTT. Its translation is CASSRVGTKGEKLFF.